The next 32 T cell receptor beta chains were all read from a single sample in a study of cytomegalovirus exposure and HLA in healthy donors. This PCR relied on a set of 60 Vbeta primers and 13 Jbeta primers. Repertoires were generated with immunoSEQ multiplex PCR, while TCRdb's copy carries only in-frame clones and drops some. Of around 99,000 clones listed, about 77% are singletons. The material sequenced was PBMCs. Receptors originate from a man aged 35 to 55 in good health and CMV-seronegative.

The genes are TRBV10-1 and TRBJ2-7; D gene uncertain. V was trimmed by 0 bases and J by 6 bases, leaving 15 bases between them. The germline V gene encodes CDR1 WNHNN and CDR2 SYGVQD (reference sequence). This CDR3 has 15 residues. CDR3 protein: CASSESVHPPGEQYF. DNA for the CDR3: TGCGCCAGCAGTGAGTCGGTACACCCGCCTGGCGAGCAGTACTTC.

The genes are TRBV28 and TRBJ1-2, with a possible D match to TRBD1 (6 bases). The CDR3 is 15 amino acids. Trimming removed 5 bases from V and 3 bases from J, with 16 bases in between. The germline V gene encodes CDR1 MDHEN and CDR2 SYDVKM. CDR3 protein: CASSISGDPDYGYTF. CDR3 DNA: TGTGCCAGCAGTATATCAGGGGACCCGGACTATGGCTACACCTTC.

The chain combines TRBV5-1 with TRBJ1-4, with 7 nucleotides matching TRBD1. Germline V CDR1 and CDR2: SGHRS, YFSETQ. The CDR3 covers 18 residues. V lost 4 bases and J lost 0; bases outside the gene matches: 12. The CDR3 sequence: CASSAYPSGTATNEKLFF. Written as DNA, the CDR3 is TGCGCCAGCAGCGCCTATCCCTCCGGGACAGCAACTAATGAAAAACTGTTTTTT.

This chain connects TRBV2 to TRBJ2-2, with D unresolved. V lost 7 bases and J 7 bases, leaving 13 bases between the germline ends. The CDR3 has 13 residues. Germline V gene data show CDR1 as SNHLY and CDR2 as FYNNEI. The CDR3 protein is CASKADMIGELFF. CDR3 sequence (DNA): TGTGCCAGCAAGGCGGATATGATCGGGGAGCTGTTTTTT.

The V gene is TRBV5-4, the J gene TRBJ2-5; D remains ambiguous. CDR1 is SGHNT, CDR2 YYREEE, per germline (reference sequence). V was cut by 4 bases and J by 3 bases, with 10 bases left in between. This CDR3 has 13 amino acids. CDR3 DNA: TGTGCCAGCAGCCCACCCCTAGAAGAGACCCAGTACTTC. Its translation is CASSPPLEETQYF.

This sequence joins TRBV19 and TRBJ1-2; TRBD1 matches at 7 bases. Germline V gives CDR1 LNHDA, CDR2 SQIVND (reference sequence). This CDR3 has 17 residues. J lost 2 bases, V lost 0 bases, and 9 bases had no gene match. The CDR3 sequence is CASSIDVPGTVNYGYTF. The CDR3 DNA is TGTGCCAGTAGTATAGACGTCCCCGGGACAGTGAACTATGGCTACACCTTC.

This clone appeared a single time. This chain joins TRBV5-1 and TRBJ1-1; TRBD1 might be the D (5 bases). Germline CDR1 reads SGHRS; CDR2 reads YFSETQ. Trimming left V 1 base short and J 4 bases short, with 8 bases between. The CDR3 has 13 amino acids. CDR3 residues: CASSLQQGTEAFF. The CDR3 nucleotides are TGCGCCAGCAGCTTGCAGCAGGGCACTGAAGCTTTCTTT. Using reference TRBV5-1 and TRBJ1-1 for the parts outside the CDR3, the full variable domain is KAGVTQTPRYLIKTRGQQVTLSCSPISGHRSVSWYQQTPGQGLQFLFEYFSETQRNKGNFPGRFSGRQFSNSRSEMNVSTLELGDSALYLCASSLQQGTEAFFGQGTRLTVV.

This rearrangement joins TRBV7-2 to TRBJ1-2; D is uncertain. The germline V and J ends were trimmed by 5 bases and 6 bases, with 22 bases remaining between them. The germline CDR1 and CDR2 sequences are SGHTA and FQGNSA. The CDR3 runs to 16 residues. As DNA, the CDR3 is TGTGCCAGCAGCCCAGCGGCCCGGGGTTTGGGTCATGGCTACACCTTC. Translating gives CASSPAARGLGHGYTF.

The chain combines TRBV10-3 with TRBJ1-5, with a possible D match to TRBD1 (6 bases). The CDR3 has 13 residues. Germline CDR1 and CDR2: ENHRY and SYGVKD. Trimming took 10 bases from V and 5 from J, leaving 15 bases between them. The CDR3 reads CASAGASDQPQHF. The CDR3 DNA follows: TGTGCCAGCGCAGGGGCCTCGGATCAGCCCCAGCATTTT.

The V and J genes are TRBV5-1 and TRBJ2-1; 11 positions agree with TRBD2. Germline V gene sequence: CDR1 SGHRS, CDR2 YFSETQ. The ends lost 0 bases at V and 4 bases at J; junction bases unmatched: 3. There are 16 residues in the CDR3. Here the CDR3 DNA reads TGCGCCAGCAGCTTGGGGTCTAGCGGGGGGTACAATGAGCAGTTCTTC. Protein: CASSLGSSGGYNEQFF.

CDR3 loop: CASSREETVNTEAFF. CDR3 DNA sequence: TGCGCCAGCAGCCGAGAGGAGACCGTGAACACTGAAGCTTTCTTT. This rearrangement joins TRBV4-1 to TRBJ1-1; D gene unclear. The V end was cut by 4 bases, the J end by 0 bases, with 12 bases between. This CDR3 is 15 amino acids long. Germline lookup yields CDR1 MGHRA and CDR2 YSYEKL.

The CDR3 sequence is CASSLEGQGTDTQYF. DNA for the CDR3: TGTGCCAGCAGTTTAGAGGGACAGGGGACAGATACGCAGTATTTT. The chain links TRBV28 to TRBJ2-3; 10 bases agree with TRBD1. Germline V gives CDR1 MDHEN, CDR2 SYDVKM. J was trimmed by 3 bases and V by 2 bases; bases with no gene match: 2. The length of the CDR3 is 15 residues.

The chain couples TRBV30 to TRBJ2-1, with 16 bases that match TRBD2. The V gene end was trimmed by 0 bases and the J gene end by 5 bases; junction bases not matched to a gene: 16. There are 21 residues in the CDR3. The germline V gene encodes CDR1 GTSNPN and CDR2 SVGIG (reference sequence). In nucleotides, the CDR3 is TGTGCCTGGAGTGTATTTGGTAGGGGGACTAGCGGGGGGGCCGGGGACAATGAGCAGTTCTTC. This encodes CAWSVFGRGTSGGAGDNEQFF.

The CDR3 region has the DNA TGTGCCAGCAGCTCAATAGCGGGAACCGGGGAGCTGTTTTTT. Translated: CASSSIAGTGELFF. This chain joins TRBV11-2 and TRBJ2-2, with 8 bases identical to TRBD2. V was pared by 4 bases and J by 5 bases, with 3 bases of the junction left unmatched. Germline-derived CDR1 and CDR2 are SGHAT and FQNNGV. The CDR3 has 14 amino acids.

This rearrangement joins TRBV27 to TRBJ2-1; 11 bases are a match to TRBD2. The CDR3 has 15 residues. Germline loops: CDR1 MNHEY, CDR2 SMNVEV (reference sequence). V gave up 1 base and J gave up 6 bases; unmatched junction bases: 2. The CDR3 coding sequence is TGTGCCAGCAGTTTATTGCTAGCGGGAGGCAATGAGCAGTTCTTC. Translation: CASSLLLAGGNEQFF.

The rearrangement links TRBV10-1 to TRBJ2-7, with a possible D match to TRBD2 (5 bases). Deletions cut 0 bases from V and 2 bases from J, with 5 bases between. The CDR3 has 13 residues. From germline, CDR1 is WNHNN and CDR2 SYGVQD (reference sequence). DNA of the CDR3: TGCGCCAGCAGTGAGTCCGGGACCTACGAGCAGTACTTC. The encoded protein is CASSESGTYEQYF.

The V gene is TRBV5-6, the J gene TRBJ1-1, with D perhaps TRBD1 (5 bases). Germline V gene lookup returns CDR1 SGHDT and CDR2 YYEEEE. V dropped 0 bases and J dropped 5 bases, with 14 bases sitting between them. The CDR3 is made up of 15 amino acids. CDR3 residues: CASSLEHNRITEAFF. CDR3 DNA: TGTGCCAGCAGCTTGGAACACAACAGGATAACTGAAGCTTTCTTT.

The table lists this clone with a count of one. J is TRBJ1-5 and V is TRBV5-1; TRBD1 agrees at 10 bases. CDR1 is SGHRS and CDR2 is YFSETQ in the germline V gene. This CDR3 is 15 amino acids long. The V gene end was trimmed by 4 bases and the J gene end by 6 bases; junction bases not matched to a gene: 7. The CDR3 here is CASSDGQGGGQPQHF. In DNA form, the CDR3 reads TGCGCCAGCAGCGACGGACAGGGGGGGGGTCAGCCCCAGCATTTT.

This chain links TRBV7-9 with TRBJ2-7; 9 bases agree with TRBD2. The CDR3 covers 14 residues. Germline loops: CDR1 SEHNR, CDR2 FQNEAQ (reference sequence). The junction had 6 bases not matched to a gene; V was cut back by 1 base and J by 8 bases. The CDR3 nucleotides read TGTGCCAGCAGCTTAGGGCTAGCGGGAAAGAAGCAGTACTTC. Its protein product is CASSLGLAGKKQYF.

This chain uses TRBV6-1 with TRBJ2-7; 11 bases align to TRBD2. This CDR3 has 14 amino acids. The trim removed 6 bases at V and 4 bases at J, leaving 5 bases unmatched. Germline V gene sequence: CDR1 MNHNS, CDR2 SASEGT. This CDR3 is CASRLTSGVYEQYF. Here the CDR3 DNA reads TGTGCCAGCAGGCTGACTAGCGGGGTTTACGAGCAGTACTTC.

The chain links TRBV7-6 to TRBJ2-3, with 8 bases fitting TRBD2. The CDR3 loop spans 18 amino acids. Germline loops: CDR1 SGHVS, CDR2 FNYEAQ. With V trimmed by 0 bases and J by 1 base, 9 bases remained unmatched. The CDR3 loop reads CASSLAPQQAGGTDTQYF. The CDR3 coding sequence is TGTGCCAGCAGCTTAGCCCCGCAACAAGCGGGGGGCACAGATACGCAGTATTTT.

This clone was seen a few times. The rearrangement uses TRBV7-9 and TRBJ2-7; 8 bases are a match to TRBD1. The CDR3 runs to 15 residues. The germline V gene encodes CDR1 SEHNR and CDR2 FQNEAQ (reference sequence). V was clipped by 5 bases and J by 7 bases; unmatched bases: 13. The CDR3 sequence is CASSDDRGSLGEQYF. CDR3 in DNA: TGTGCCAGCAGCGACGACAGGGGTTCTCTAGGGGAGCAGTACTTC.

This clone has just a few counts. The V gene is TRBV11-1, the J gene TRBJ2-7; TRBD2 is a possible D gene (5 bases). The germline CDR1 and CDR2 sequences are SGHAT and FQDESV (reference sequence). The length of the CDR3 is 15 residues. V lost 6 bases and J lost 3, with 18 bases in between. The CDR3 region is CASSRLTGIGYEQYF. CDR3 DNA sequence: TGTGCCAGCAGTCGACTAACGGGAATCGGCTACGAGCAGTACTTC. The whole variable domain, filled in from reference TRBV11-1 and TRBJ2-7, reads EAEVAQSPRYKITEKSQAVAFWCDPISGHATLYWYRQILGQGPELLVQFQDESVVDDSQLPKDRFSAERLKGVDSTLKIQPAELGDSAMYLCASSRLTGIGYEQYFGPGTRLTVT.

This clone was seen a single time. CDR3 nucleotides: TGTGCCAGCAGTTACTCCGGCTCTGGGGCCAACGTCCTGACTTTC. It codes for CASSYSGSGANVLTF. The rearrangement links TRBV6-5 to TRBJ2-6; D gene unclear. The CDR3 is made up of 15 amino acids. V was cut by 0 bases and J by 0 bases, with 3 bases left in between. CDR1 MNHEY and CDR2 SVGAGI come from the germline V gene.

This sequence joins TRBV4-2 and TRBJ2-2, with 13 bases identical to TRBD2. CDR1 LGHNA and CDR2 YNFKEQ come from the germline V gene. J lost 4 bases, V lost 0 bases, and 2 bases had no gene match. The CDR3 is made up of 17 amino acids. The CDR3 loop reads CASSQETSGGATGELFF. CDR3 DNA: TGTGCCAGCAGCCAAGAAACTAGCGGGGGGGCCACCGGGGAGCTGTTTTTT.

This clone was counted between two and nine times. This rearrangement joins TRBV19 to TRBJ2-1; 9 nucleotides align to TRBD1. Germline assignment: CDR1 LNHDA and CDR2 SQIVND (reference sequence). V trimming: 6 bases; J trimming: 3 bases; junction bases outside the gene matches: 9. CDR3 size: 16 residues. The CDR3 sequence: CASSGRGQGGYNEQFF. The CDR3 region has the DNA TGTGCCAGTAGCGGACGGGGACAGGGCGGCTACAATGAGCAGTTCTTC.

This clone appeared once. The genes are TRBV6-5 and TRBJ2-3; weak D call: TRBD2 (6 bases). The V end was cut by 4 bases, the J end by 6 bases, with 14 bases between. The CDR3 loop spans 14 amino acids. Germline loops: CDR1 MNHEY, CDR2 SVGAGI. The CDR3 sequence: CASSLWGERDTQYF. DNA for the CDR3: TGTGCCAGCAGTTTGTGGGGGGAAAGGGATACGCAGTATTTT.

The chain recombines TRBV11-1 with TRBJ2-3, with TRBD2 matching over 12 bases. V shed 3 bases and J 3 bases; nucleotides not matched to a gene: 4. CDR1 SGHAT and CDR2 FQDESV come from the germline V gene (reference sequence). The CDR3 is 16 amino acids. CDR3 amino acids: CASSFLTSGGTDTQYF. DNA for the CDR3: TGTGCCAGCAGCTTCCTGACTAGCGGGGGAACAGATACGCAGTATTTT.

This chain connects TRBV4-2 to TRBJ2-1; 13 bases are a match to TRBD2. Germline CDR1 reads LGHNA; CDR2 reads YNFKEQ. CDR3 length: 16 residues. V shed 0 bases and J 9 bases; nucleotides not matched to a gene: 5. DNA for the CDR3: TGTGCCAGCAGCCAAGATGGACTAGCGGGAGTAGGTGAGCAGTTCTTC. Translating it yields CASSQDGLAGVGEQFF.

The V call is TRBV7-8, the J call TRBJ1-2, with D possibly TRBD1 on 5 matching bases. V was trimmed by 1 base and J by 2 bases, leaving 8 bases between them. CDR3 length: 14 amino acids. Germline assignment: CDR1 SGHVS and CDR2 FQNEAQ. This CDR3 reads CASSLGEGNYGYTF. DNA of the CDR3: TGTGCCAGCAGCTTAGGGGAGGGGAACTATGGCTACACCTTC.

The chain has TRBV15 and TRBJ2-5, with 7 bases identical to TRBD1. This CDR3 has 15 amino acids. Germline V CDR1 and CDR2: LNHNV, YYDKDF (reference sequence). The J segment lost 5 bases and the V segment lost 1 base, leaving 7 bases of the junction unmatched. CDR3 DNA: TGTGCCACCAGCAGAGGGGGACAGCGTGGGGAGACCCAGTACTTC. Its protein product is CATSRGGQRGETQYF.

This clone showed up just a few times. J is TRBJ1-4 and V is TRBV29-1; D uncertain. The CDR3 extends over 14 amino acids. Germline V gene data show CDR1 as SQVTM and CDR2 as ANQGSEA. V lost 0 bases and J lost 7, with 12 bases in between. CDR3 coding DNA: TGCAGCGTTGAAGATCCCCAGATCCGTGAAAAACTGTTTTTT. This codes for CSVEDPQIREKLFF.